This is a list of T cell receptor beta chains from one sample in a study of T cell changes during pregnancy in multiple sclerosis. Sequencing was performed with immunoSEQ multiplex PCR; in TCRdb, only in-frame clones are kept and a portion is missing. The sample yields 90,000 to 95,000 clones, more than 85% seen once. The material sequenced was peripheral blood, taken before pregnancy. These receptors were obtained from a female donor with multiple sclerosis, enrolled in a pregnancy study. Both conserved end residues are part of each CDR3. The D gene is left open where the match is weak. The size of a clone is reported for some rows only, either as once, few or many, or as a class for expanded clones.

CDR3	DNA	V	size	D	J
CASSLADRVGATNEKLFF	TGTGCCAGCAGCTTAGCGGACAGGGTGGGTGCAACTAATGAAAAACTGTTTTTT	TRBV7-9	.	TRBD1	TRBJ1-4
CASPPTAGGSSYEQYF	TGTGCCAGCCCACCGACAGCGGGGGGGTCCTCCTACGAGCAGTACTTC	TRBV28	.	TRBD2	TRBJ2-7
CASGLGQGEINEQFF	TGCGCCAGCGGACTAGGACAGGGGGAGATCAATGAGCAGTTCTTC	TRBV4-3	.	TRBD1	TRBJ2-1
CASSQTGYGYTF	TGCGCCAGCAGCCAAACAGGTTATGGCTACACCTTC	TRBV4-1	.	.	TRBJ1-2
CASSIGAGAAAVSYEQYF	TGTGCCAGTAGTATAGGGGCCGGTGCAGCGGCTGTATCCTACGAGCAGTACTTC	TRBV19	.	.	TRBJ2-7
CASSSYRGGSTDTQYF	TGTGCCAGCAGTTCCTATCGGGGTGGAAGCACAGATACGCAGTATTTT	TRBV27	once	.	TRBJ2-3
CATRDRGVTEAFF	TGTGCCACCCGGGACAGAGGGGTTACTGAAGCTTTCTTT	TRBV10-3	.	TRBD1	TRBJ1-1
CASSVSIGTGGMNTEAFF	TGTGCCAGCAGCGTAAGTATAGGGACGGGAGGTATGAACACTGAAGCTTTCTTT	TRBV9	.	.	TRBJ1-1
CASKRQGGEDTQYF	TGTGCCAGCAAACGACAGGGCGGCGAAGATACGCAGTATTTT	TRBV6-5	.	TRBD1	TRBJ2-3
CAISSTSRQPQHF	TGTGCCATCAGCTCGACATCCCGTCAGCCCCAGCATTTT	TRBV10-3	.	.	TRBJ1-5
CASQTGTYNSPLHF	TGCGCCAGCCAAACAGGGACCTATAATTCACCCCTCCACTTT	TRBV5-1	.	.	TRBJ1-6